The rows below give T cell receptor beta chains drawn from one sample of a study of blood T cells in healthy people across ages. A single record per CDR3 protein comes from TCRdb applying MiXCR to the 5' RACE reads. The sample contains hundreds of thousands of distinct CDR3 sequences, 29% of which appear only once. The sample comprised blood. The source is a woman of 80 years or more in good health. Both conserved end residues are part of each CDR3. D genes are given only for firm matches. A clone size is listed for some rows: how often the clone was seen (once, few, many), or a class if it is expanded.

>few|TRBV7-9|TRBJ1-1|-
CASSYERHEAFF
TGTGCCAGCAGCTATGAACGGCATGAAGCTTTCTTT
>-|TRBV20-1|TRBJ2-3|-
CSANRGLSSRTDTQYF
TGCAGTGCTAATCGAGGACTCTCGTCTCGCACAGATACGCAGTATTTT
>-|TRBV7-6|TRBJ2-4|-
CASSPTSSVQYF
TGTGCCAGCAGCCCCACCAGTTCAGTGCAGTACTTC
>-|TRBV30|TRBJ2-3|TRBD2
CAWSVTRTSGSTDTQYF
TGTGCCTGGAGCGTCACTCGGACTAGCGGGAGCACAGATACGCAGTATTTT
>-|TRBV7-9|TRBJ2-1|TRBD2
CASSLESYGTSGGNEQFF
TGTGCCAGCAGCTTAGAGTCTTATGGGACTAGCGGGGGCAATGAGCAGTTCTTC
>-|TRBV6-1|TRBJ2-5|-
CASTQPRKSSAVTQYF
TGTGCCAGCACCCAGCCCCGAAAGAGCTCGGCAGTGACCCAGTACTTC
>-|TRBV12-3/TRBV12-4|TRBJ2-5|TRBD2
CASTTSGGTEGTQYF
TGTGCCAGCACGACAAGCGGGGGTACTGAAGGGACCCAGTACTTC
>many|TRBV6-2/TRBV6-3|TRBJ1-1|TRBD1
CASISTGFLGTEAFF
TGTGCCAGCATCTCGACAGGGTTTTTGGGCACTGAAGCTTTCTTT
>many|TRBV5-1|TRBJ2-1|TRBD1
CASAIGTANNEQFF
TGCGCCAGTGCGATCGGGACAGCCAACAATGAGCAGTTCTTC
>many|TRBV19|TRBJ2-7|-
CASSTRQGLSYEQYF
TGTGCCAGTAGTACCCGACAGGGACTCTCCTACGAGCAGTACTTC
>many|TRBV7-2|TRBJ1-2|-
CASSSPGGESAKGYTF
TGTGCCAGCAGCTCTCCGGGGGGGGAATCTGCGAAGGGCTACACCTTC
>-|TRBV12-3/TRBV12-4|TRBJ2-1|TRBD1
CASSWASGGKDNEQFF
TGTGCCAGCAGTTGGGCCTCAGGGGGCAAGGACAATGAGCAGTTCTTC
>many|TRBV10-3|TRBJ1-5|-
CAIRGSERNQPQHF
TGTGCCATCAGGGGATCCGAGCGCAATCAGCCCCAGCATTTT
>few|TRBV6-1|TRBJ1-5|TRBD1
CASRPQQGTLLSPNQPQHF
TGTGCCAGCAGGCCCCAACAGGGGACTCTCCTGTCACCCAATCAGCCCCAGCATTTT
>few|TRBV4-3|TRBJ2-1|-
CASSYRWGQGYNEQFF
TGCGCCAGCAGCTACCGCTGGGGCCAAGGGTACAATGAGCAGTTCTTC
>many|TRBV20-1|TRBJ2-3|-
CSAPSDINTQYF
TGCAGTGCTCCATCGGACATAAATACGCAGTATTTT
>many|TRBV29-1|TRBJ2-7|TRBD1
CSAEGQSYEQYF
TGCAGCGCCGAGGGACAGTCCTACGAGCAGTACTTC
>few|TRBV5-1|TRBJ1-1|-
CASSLGEQGEAFF
TGCGCCAGCAGCTTGGGAGAGCAGGGCGAAGCTTTCTTT
>-|TRBV5-1|TRBJ1-2|-
CASRVAPIEAYGYTF
TGCGCCAGCAGAGTAGCACCAATTGAGGCCTATGGCTACACCTTC
>many|TRBV11-2|TRBJ2-1|TRBD2
CASSPSRGGGEQFF
TGTGCCAGCAGCCCCTCCCGGGGGGGCGGTGAGCAGTTCTTC
>many|TRBV6-2/TRBV6-3|TRBJ2-4|-
CASSSNRAIVAKNIQYF
TGTGCCAGCAGTTCGAACAGGGCGATAGTAGCCAAAAACATTCAGTACTTC
>many|TRBV24-1|TRBJ1-2|TRBD1
CATSDSRSQGLGYGYTF
TGTGCCACCAGTGATTCCCGCTCACAGGGGCTGGGCTATGGCTACACCTTC
>few|TRBV6-5|TRBJ2-2|-
CASSYGRDGELFF
TGTGCCAGCAGTTACGGGCGGGACGGGGAGCTGTTTTTT
>many|TRBV9|TRBJ2-7|TRBD1
CASSEGQGGFYEQYF
TGTGCCAGCAGCGAGGGACAGGGGGGTTTCTACGAGCAGTACTTC
>-|TRBV5-1|TRBJ2-1|TRBD2
CASSRGTSDYNEQFF
TGCGCCAGCAGCAGGGGGACTAGCGACTACAATGAGCAGTTCTTC
>-|TRBV6-1|TRBJ2-7|-
CASRIQPNYEQYF
TGTGCCAGCAGAATACAACCTAATTACGAGCAGTACTTC
>-|TRBV20-1|TRBJ2-3|TRBD2
CSARDLVAGPTDTQYF
TGCAGTGCTAGAGATCTGGTAGCGGGGCCCACAGATACGCAGTATTTT
>-|TRBV12-3/TRBV12-4|TRBJ2-3|-
CASSLGGGADAQYF
TGTGCCAGCAGTTTAGGAGGGGGAGCAGATGCGCAGTATTTC